Detailed here is one T cell receptor beta chain. This sample is part of a study of blood T cell repertoires in COVID-19. Study details: There were acute and convalescent COVID-19 samples, and they came from the United States, Italy and Spain. From T cells, B-cell-depleted T cells, or PBMCs came the material, which was cDNA or gDNA.

Repertoires were generated with immunoSEQ multiplex PCR, while TCRdb's copy carries only in-frame clones and drops some. The data hold roughly 290,000 clones, with around 87% observed a single time. V lost 8 bases, J lost 2 bases, and 8 bases stayed unmatched. This CDR3 comprises 14 residues. Germline V gene sequence: CDR1 GTSNPN, CDR2 SVGIG (reference sequence). The receptor was derived from a woman aged 25 to 39 who had recovered from COVID-19. The chain carries TRBV30 and TRBJ1-5, with 8 bases aligning to TRBD1. The specimen sequenced was peripheral blood. CDR3 sequence reads: CATQTGDGNQPQHF. CDR3 coding DNA: TGTGCCACCCAGACAGGGGATGGCAATCAGCCCCAGCATTTT. The full variable domain, in which reference TRBV30 and TRBJ1-5 provide the parts outside the CDR3, is SQTIHQWPATLVQPVGSPLSLECTVEGTSNPNLYWYRQAAGRGLQLLFYSVGIGQISSEVPQNLSASRPQDRQFILSSKKLLLSDSGFYLCATQTGDGNQPQHFGDGTRLSIL.